The 5 T cell receptor beta chains listed next were all sequenced from one sample in a study of PD-1 blockade in classical Hodgkin lymphoma. Stated time point: newly diagnosed, previously untreated cHL patient sample. Profiling relied on immunoSEQ multiplex PCR, and the TCRdb table lists in-frame clones only, not all of them. There are around 43,000 clones in the sample; roughly 93% occur only once, and around 5% lies in the top ten. The sample consisted of peripheral blood mononuclear cells (PBMCs). The source of these receptors is a human donor with classical Hodgkin lymphoma.

This clone was detected once. The chain joins TRBV2 to TRBJ2-1; D is uncertain. The germline CDR1 and CDR2 sequences are SNHLY and FYNNEI. CDR3 length: 16 residues. V was shortened by 1 base and J by 0 bases, with 10 bases between the two germline ends. CDR3 coding DNA: TGTGCCAGCAGTGAAGGGGCGGTTAGCTCCTACAATGAGCAGTTCTTC. As protein: CASSEGAVSSYNEQFF.

The chain uses TRBV19 and TRBJ2-5; D is undetermined. CDR1 and CDR2 (germline): LNHDA, SQIVND (reference sequence). V was trimmed by 5 bases and J by 5 bases, leaving 15 bases between them. The CDR3 length is 14 residues. The CDR3 sequence: CASSPPHLRETQYF. The CDR3 coding sequence is TGTGCCAGTAGTCCCCCCCACTTAAGGGAGACCCAGTACTTC.

The V and J genes are TRBV10-2 and TRBJ1-2; no firm D call. The V end lost 2 bases, the J end lost 2 bases, and 6 bases lay between the germline ends. Germline CDR1 WSHSY, CDR2 SAAADI. CDR3 size: 13 residues. The CDR3 sequence is CASSEVENYGYTF. CDR3 DNA: TGCGCCAGCAGTGAGGTAGAGAACTATGGCTACACCTTC.

The gene calls are TRBV5-1 and TRBJ2-2; 10 bases agree with TRBD1. The length of the CDR3 is 15 residues. Germline CDR1 reads SGHRS; CDR2 reads YFSETQ. Germline trimming cut 7 bases from V and 4 bases from J; bases unmatched to any gene: 7. CDR3 in DNA: TGCGCCAGCTGCCGGGACAGGGGTAGCACCGGGGAGCTGTTTTTT. It specifies CASCRDRGSTGELFF.

This chain joins TRBV28 and TRBJ1-2; D not resolved. The germline gives CDR1 MDHEN, CDR2 SYDVKM. The CDR3 covers 13 residues. V lost 7 bases to trimming and J lost 8 bases, with 17 bases between them. This CDR3 reads CASTKGLKSGYTF. CDR3 sequence (DNA): TGTGCCAGCACCAAAGGGTTAAAGTCAGGCTACACCTTC.